This TCR beta chain was captured in a study of cytomegalovirus exposure and HLA in healthy donors (dated by TCRdb to 2016 to 2017). About the study as a whole: According to an earlier analysis of 587 of the donors, some 170 million T cells yielded 100 million or so unique TCR beta sequences and more than 250 Gb of sequence data. Roughly 5 DR-DQ haplotypes were treated as single units for association and clustering because of strong linkage in the cohort. Class I and class II HLA loci were covered by the typing at four-digit resolution. Every discovery cohort repertoire had been produced on one sequencing platform. A later analysis re-examined previously published TCR beta repertoires from roughly 650 donors and added high-resolution HLA genotyping to investigate patterns of TCR occurrence. Donor age, sex, ethnicity and CMV serostatus were compiled together with the repertoire data. The later analysis used no new phenotypic data to find candidate immune exposures, relying instead on TCR beta sequences and their occurrence across donors. The study profiled the T cell repertoires of 550 to 700 subjects by immunosequencing and related them to cytomegalovirus serostatus. Typing coverage varied by locus: 629-630 donors for A, B, C, DRB1 and DQB1; approximately 500 for DQA1; over 600 for DPA1; roughly 450 for DPB1. The genetic ancestry cluster associated with self-reported Caucasian donors included 65% to 90% of the approximately 430 genotyped donors. A separate validation cohort of roughly 120 different subjects was used in addition to the 666-subject first cohort. A later genetic analysis took genome-wide SNP genotypes for about 55% of the roughly 670 donors and used that subset as a discovery cohort. High-throughput TCR immunosequencing, statistical association of individual TCRs with disease status, and machine learning were combined to predict cytomegalovirus infection status. The study aimed to test whether cataloging public T cell receptors could reveal signatures of past pathogen exposure. Among some 400 genotyped donors of the cohort, an average of around 220,000 unique TCR beta nucleotide sequences was sequenced per donor, of which about 19% were non-productive. An earlier analysis of several hundred of the donors applied high-throughput TCR beta sequencing to assess whether each TCR beta V gene segment acted as functional or pseudogenic. Roughly 300 gigabases of sequencing data and 78 million or so unique TCR sequences were included in an early release covering several hundred HLA-typed donors.

The cohort was made up of roughly 670 healthy bone marrow donors. At the time of sampling, every cohort member was nominally healthy, though immune exposures that went unrecorded were likely present. The donor tested CMV seronegative, placing the donor among the 350 to 400 seronegative members of the cohort. Every donor gave a peripheral blood sample, and the peripheral blood mononuclear cells from that sample were used for TCR beta sequencing. Genomic DNA was extracted from the blood cell samples with the Qiagen DNeasy Blood Extraction Kit. Receptor amplification or capture employed the immunoSEQ multiplex PCR assay. The multiplex PCR relied on a mix of 60 forward primers for TCR Vbeta segments and 13 reverse primers for TCR Jbeta segments. Amplification of the CDR3 region of rearranged TCR beta genes was performed with a multiplex PCR assay on genomic DNA. Amplified TCR beta libraries were sequenced as 87-base-pair reads on the Illumina HiSeq System. In the source study's methods: A later analysis tallied 70 million to 100 million unique TCR beta chains across the 640 or so repertoires, and about 12 million of those chains were shared by two or more donors. To remove PCR and sequencing errors, raw reads were error-corrected and collapsed into unique sequences using a nearest-neighbor algorithm that merged closely related sequences. Alignment of CDR3 sequences to IMGT reference sequences was used to assign V, D and J gene segments. For a sequence to be retained, at least a six-nucleotide match to both a V gene segment and a J gene segment was required. Rearrangements were classified as productive when the CDR3 lacked stop codons and remained in frame with V and J, and all other rearrangements were classified as non-productive. Following IMGT convention, CDR3 was defined as the stretch from the second conserved V-encoded cysteine up to the conserved J-encoded phenylalanine. The earlier analysis of roughly 590 of the donors excluded any sequence lacking an unambiguous match to a single V gene segment. In an earlier analysis of 587 of the donors, a V segment was called functional when productive rearrangements were above 56.7%, and segregating when the standard deviation between donors exceeded 5%. A statistical classification framework was built for diagnosing cytomegalovirus status from the catalog of TCR beta chain sequences. V and J gene assignment, in a later analysis, came from comparing TCR nucleotide sequences with IMGT/GENE-DB human TR gene sequences. In a later analysis, CDR3 sequences and most-parsimonious VDJ recombination scenarios were assigned using the TCRdist pipeline. In a later analysis, each TCR beta chain was defined by its CDR3 amino acid sequence together with its V-gene family, and reads lacking a unique V-gene family were excluded. A later analysis removed over 500 highly shared, low-generation-probability nucleotide sequences to deal with suspected cross-contamination and a sequencing artifact. In a later analysis, a clonal expansion index was calculated for each public chain from normalized within-repertoire ranks of inferred template counts. A later analysis computed generation probabilities with a VDJ recombination model fitted to out-of-frame rearrangements, and checked the results against IGoR. In a later analysis, TCR-TCR, TCR-HLA and TCR-CMV co-occurrence was scored with hypergeometric tests, and a repertoire-size bias correction was applied to TCR pairs. A later analysis estimated false discovery rates by permuting HLA or CMV assignments 20 times. In a later analysis, co-occurring TCRs were grouped using DBSCAN, and TCRdist sequence similarity was added for clustering within HLA-allele-positive subsets. For co-occurrence clustering, repertoires with fewer than 30,000 or more than 120,000 public chains were excluded, along with five or six repertoires with anomalous nucleotide sharing. The source is immuneACCESS, and TCRdb retained only in-frame sequences with V and J called. Part of the clones is not carried over; for the studies checked, unresolved V genes explain less than half of this, and the remainder is unexplained. For V, J and clone size, that table is used; D and trimming come from the DNA. The sample table records 200,000 or so clones; 70% to 85% of these occur just once. In total, the top ten clones hold roughly 0.097% of the sample.

After removal of 7 bases from V and 7 bases from J, the junction retains 11 bases not matched to a gene. CDR1 and CDR2 (SGHAT, FQNNGV) derive from the germline V gene. The CDR3 runs 15 residues from the cysteine to the phenylalanine. CDR3 DNA is the only sequence kept; it has 45 bases, read in frame from the first base. In regard to this clone: This clone's antigen is unknown. No base qualities exist here, and no much larger clone lies one base off it.

General conclusions and limits of the study: Because HLA typing was missing for some donors at each locus, association tests included only the typed subset. Several of the top co-occurrence clusters appeared to be linked to parvovirus B19, influenza, CMV and Epstein-Barr virus, according to a later analysis. Immune exposure information for the cohort was limited to CMV serostatus. A later genetic analysis associated a missense DCLRE1C variant with V-gene and J-gene trimming of TCR beta chains, and an independent cohort replicated the association. In vitro tests confirmed that a few of the cytomegalovirus-associated TCR beta chains recognize cytomegalovirus antigens. In the study, about 150 TCR beta chains were listed as associated with cytomegalovirus. The classifier was reported to diagnose cytomegalovirus status with high specificity and sensitivity in both the original and validation cohorts. The authors suggested that the approach could potentially be extended to other disease states and immunological phenotypes. Assigning TCR associations to individual alleles was difficult when HLA alleles, especially DR and DQ, strongly co-occurred. In an earlier analysis of fewer than 700 of the donors, most TCR beta V segments appeared in productive rearrangements about 87% or about 30% of the time, broadly matching IMGT annotations. Only TCR beta chains were sequenced in this cohort, and the absence of alpha or paired-chain data limited detectable features. A later analysis found that most CMV-associated TCR beta chains appeared HLA-restricted, with HLA associations seemingly driven largely by CMV exposure. A later analysis found that HLA-associated TCR beta chains were more clonally expanded and had lower generation probabilities than equally common non-associated chains. The presence/absence analyses assumed that sequencing depth was roughly uniform across donors, and that assumption may not be true. A further reported finding was that TCR beta sequences accurately predicted the HLA-A and HLA-B alleles for most subjects in the first cohort. Correlated functional status among segregating V segments might be attributable to linkage disequilibrium, but an unknown experimental factor could not be ruled out. A cluster of highly shared sequence variants was judged likely to be a technical artifact of the sequencing pipeline. In a later analysis, the rate of TCR association differed among HLA loci, with DRB1 alleles having the most associated TCRs and HLA-C alleles having the fewest. Specific HLA alleles were associated with 15,000 to 20,000 TCR beta sequences at a false discovery rate of 0.05 in a later analysis. Compared with the approximately 600-donor mean, donors in an Asian-associated ancestry cluster had fewer N-insertions in productive TCRs, according to a later genetic analysis. Seventeen rarely observed V segments, including chromosome 9 orphons, were excluded from the earlier analysis of a few hundred of the donors because counts were too low. The 87-base-pair reads could not distinguish some IMGT-functional V segments, including TRBV6-2 and TRBV6-3, so those segments were excluded. Most TCR sequences were observed very rarely across donors, whereas some public TCRs were present in many individuals.

The sequence links TRBV11-2 to TRBJ2-7, and 12 junction bases match TRBD2. The sequence came from a boy between 2 and 10 years old in good health and CMV-seronegative. The material sequenced was PBMCs. The CDR3 in this case is CASTITSGGLREQYF. In nucleotides, the sequence is TGTGCCAGCACCATAACTAGCGGGGGGCTTCGGGAGCAGTACTTC.